This T cell receptor beta chain was sequenced during a study of blood T cells in healthy people across ages (dated by TCRdb to the mid-2010s). With respect to the entire study: In model experiments, template switching captured roughly one uniquely barcoded TCR beta cDNA molecule for every two T cells. To track age-related changes in TCR beta repertoire diversity, the study relied on deep sequencing normalized with unique cDNA molecular identifiers. Four age groups were formed from the donors: young (average roughly 15 years), middle-aged (approximately 39), aged (about 62) and long-lived (roughly 81). For two donors (one aged 18 to 29 and one aged 80 or older), the study analyzed two additional independent replicas of 1 million unique cDNA reads from the same blood draw.

The paper as a whole reports these results and caveats: Compared with the aged group, the long-lived group had more naive CD4+ T cells, fewer expanded clones and increased TCR diversity, suggesting age selection. Observed TCR beta diversity per million T cells fell roughly linearly with age, and a significant reduction was already apparent by age roughly 40. There was a strong correlation between observed TCR beta diversity and the percentage of naive T cells measured by flow cytometry. Because the CMV infection status of the donors was unknown, age-related changes in expanded clonotypes may potentially have been confounded. Estimates of total diversity based on one million sequenced T cells were considered lower bounds and underestimates. Bulk unsorted PBMC profiling prevented conclusive comparison of naive and antigen-experienced compartments.

Donors were a few dozen systemically healthy Caucasian individuals from Russia aged 6 to 90 years. Around 10 milliliters of peripheral blood were collected from each donor into EDTA-treated Vacutainer tubes. Ficoll-Paque density-gradient centrifugation was used to isolate PBMCs, with at least 6.5 million per sample. Total RNA was extracted from PBMCs with Trizol reagent, with at least 5.5 micrograms obtained per sample. The percentages of naive CD45RAhigh/CD27high T cells were determined by flow cytometry on a PBMC aliquot from every donor. This clonotype has more than one count but fewer than ten. It has no known antigen specificity. The sample holds no much larger clone one base away, and base qualities are not on file. Library prep was done by 5' RACE. Sequencing took place on an Illumina HiSeq 2500. A second PCR of roughly 6 to 11 cycles was run with a J-beta primer mix and a sample-barcoded 5' primer. A template-switch 5' adaptor carrying 12 random nucleotides introduced a unique molecular identifier onto each TCR beta cDNA molecule. Each sample yielded at least 2.5 million CDR3-containing paired-end reads. First-strand cDNA was synthesized from all RNA with the Mint cDNA synthesis kit, primed by a TRBC-specific oligonucleotide. Following uracil-DNA glycosylase treatment, all cDNA underwent a first 18-cycle PCR with the universal primers M1SS and BC2_uni_R. As for the original processing: Each sample was normalized by randomly selecting 1 million high-quality reads, each carrying a distinct molecular identifier. Instead of being binned into consensus sequences, reads that shared molecular identifiers were thrown out. MiTCR, with a Q25 quality threshold and the strictest error-elimination algorithm, was used for CDR3 identification, clonotype clustering and error correction. A nonparametric unseen species model with Euler transformation was used to estimate lower-bound total TCR beta diversity. In-frame beta chains were kept once TCRdb had trimmed the public reads at Q25 with fastp and called clones with MiXCR. All rows with the same CDR3 protein become a single entry with the most common DNA and genes. TCRdb's processing, not the study's, gives the V and J calls here. The table for this sample lists 800,000 to 950,000 distinct CDR3 sequences; 25% to 35% of them were counted only once. The biggest ten clones account for about 10% of the sample.

The data were also submitted as part of a second study, on T cells of mothers and their children. The second publication reports: Donors were nine systemically healthy Caucasian individuals: three mothers and their six children. cDNA synthesis used all of the extracted RNA, with approximately 1.4 ug of RNA in each 15 ul reaction. In the second PCR, the M1S primer introduced both the sample barcodes and 2-4 random nucleotides. More than 9 million TCR beta CDR3 reads were obtained from each mother, and 2.5 million to 3 million reads were obtained from each child. In both related and unrelated pairs, thymic selection shapes the output of TCR recombination in a similar way, with inherited differences having only a minor effect. Normalized repertoire overlap was always slightly but never significantly higher in related than unrelated mother-child pairs. Persistent microchimeric T cell clones were not detected, at a sensitivity of approximately 93 clones per million clonotypes. Deep NGS was used in the study to compare the TCR beta repertoires of mothers and children and to look for features that separate related mother-child pairs from unrelated individuals. The mean age was roughly 44 +/- 4 years for the mothers and roughly 11 +/- 4 years for the children. Libraries were sequenced on Illumina HiSeq 2000 with 100+100 nt paired-end reads after adapter ligation with NEBNext reagents. To prevent cross-contamination, the mother and child libraries were prepared one month apart and sequenced in separate runs. Between roughly 450,000 and 2,200,000 distinct TCR beta clonotypes were identified per donor. Naive TCR beta clonotypes were estimated from low-frequency clonotypes matched to each donor's FACS-determined naive share, without sorting.

The sample comprised blood. The TCR originated in a woman in her 40s in good health.

The CDR3 loop reads CASSLRRGQDYGYTF. The DNA sequence is TGTGCCAGCAGCTTACGCCGAGGACAGGACTATGGCTACACCTTC. The chain is encoded by TRBV11-2 joined to TRBJ1-2, with TRBD1 identical over 7 junction bases. The CDR3 contains 15 residues, cysteine and phenylalanine counted. Only the CDR3 part of the read is kept: 45 bases, read in frame from the first base. V has 2 bases trimmed and J has 3 bases trimmed; junction bases matching no gene number 6. From the germline V gene, CDR1 is SGHAT and CDR2 is FQNNGV.